This TCR beta chain originates from a study of blood T cell repertoires in COVID-19. Study as a whole: COVID-19 samples collected from the United States, Italy and Spain covered acute and convalescent phases. In each case, the material was cDNA or gDNA derived from T cells, B-cell-depleted T cells, or PBMCs.

In its sample, this clone was seen once. This CDR3 is built from 14 residues. Germline assignment: CDR1 KGHSH and CDR2 LQKENI. V shed 1 base and J shed 3 bases, with 6 bases lying between them. In the original analysis: Reference gene primer amplification in the assay estimated nucleated cell counts. Clones were read by immunoSEQ multiplex PCR, and TCRdb kept only the in-frame ones, dropping some. V, J and clone size derive from that table, while D and trimming were established from the DNA sequence. This sample has over 55,000 clones, with over 80% found just once. Sequenced input: peripheral blood. The chain couples TRBV18 to TRBJ2-2; unclear D gene. This clonotype originated in a human donor in a cohort sampled during active COVID-19. CDR3 amino acids: CASSPRSDTGELFF. CDR3 in DNA: TGTGCCAGCTCACCACGATCGGACACCGGGGAGCTGTTTTTT.